This T cell receptor (beta chain) was identified in a study of T cells in Graves' hyperthyroidism and ophthalmopathy. V was pared by 4 bases and J by 0 bases, with 13 bases between. Germline V CDR1 and CDR2: SQVTM, ANQGSEA. This CDR3 region has 14 residues. Diagnosis rested on symptoms, serum thyroxine and TRAb, thyroid ultrasound, and orbital computed tomography. This clonotype came up many times. RNA transcripts were the template for amplifying TCR beta CDR3 regions. Carried out on the TCR CDR3, a first-round RT-PCR used the HTBI primer set. TCRdb analysed the multiplex PCR reads with MiXCR anew, one entry per CDR3 protein. The top ten clones hold about 3.7% of a sample with about 350,000 distinct CDR3 sequences, 15% to 20% of them seen once.

The receptor was derived from a woman aged 18-30 years with Graves' hyperthyroidism. Specimen: blood. This chain connects TRBV29-1 to TRBJ2-7; unclear D gene. The CDR3 loop is CSVGPDGDSYEQYF. In nucleotides, the CDR3 is TGCAGCGTTGGCCCAGACGGAGACTCCTACGAGCAGTACTTC.